The 9 T cell receptor beta chains given below trace back to one sample, sequenced in a study of graft-versus-host responses after intestinal transplantation. Their cognate antigens are unknown. The repertoire was sequenced with immunoSEQ multiplex PCR; TCRdb's copy has only in-frame clones and lacks some. The sample comprises 90,000 to 150,000 clones, about 95% of which are singletons, and around 3.3% rests with the top ten. The material was unstimulated CD8+ T cells sorted from spleen or lymph node cells, obtained before intestinal transplant. The source is a human donor who received an intestinal transplant.

This sequence joins TRBV6-5 and TRBJ1-2; D ambiguous. V was cut by 4 bases and J by 4 bases, with 10 bases left in between. The CDR3 is 13 amino acids. Germline CDR1 and CDR2: MNHEY and SVGAGI. In nucleotides, the CDR3 is TGTGCCAGCAGTTTAACAGAGGTCTATGGCTACACCTTC. The encoded protein is CASSLTEVYGYTF.

V is TRBV6-1 and J is TRBJ2-2, with D hard to call. The CDR3 length is 15 residues. Trimming removed 3 bases at V and 6 bases at J, with 14 bases between. Germline V gives CDR1 MNHNS, CDR2 SASEGT. CDR3: CASSETRTSAGELFF. The CDR3 DNA reads as TGTGCCAGCAGTGAGACCAGGACCTCAGCCGGGGAGCTGTTTTTT.

V usage is TRBV4-1 and J usage is TRBJ2-3, with TRBD2 matching over 12 bases. The length of the CDR3 is 16 residues. Germline V CDR1 and CDR2: MGHRA, YSYEKL. V lost 4 bases, J lost 2 bases, and 4 bases stayed unmatched. This CDR3 is CASSLTSGRITDTQYF. The CDR3 DNA reads TGCGCCAGCAGCCTTACTAGCGGGAGGATCACAGATACGCAGTATTTT.

V is TRBV28 and J is TRBJ2-3; tentative D call: TRBD2 (7 bases). CDR3 size: 16 residues. Germline V CDR1 and CDR2: MDHEN, SYDVKM. Trimming stripped 3 bases from V and 2 bases from J, with 15 bases between. The CDR3 region has the DNA TGTGCCAGCAGTTTTAGGGGGGGTCCCAACACAGATACGCAGTATTTT. Translated, it gives CASSFRGGPNTDTQYF.

Only one count was recorded for this clone. The genes are TRBV30 and TRBJ1-4, with D possibly matching TRBD1 (5 bases). Between the trimmed V and J ends, which lost 3 bases and 2 bases, there was a span of 7 bases. CDR3 size: 13 residues. Germline assignment: CDR1 GTSNPN and CDR2 SVGIG (reference sequence). For the CDR3, the DNA is TGTGCCTGGAGCGAGGGGACTAATGAAAAACTGTTTTTT. Protein product: CAWSEGTNEKLFF.

The chain has TRBV27 and TRBJ1-1; D perhaps matches TRBD1 (6 bases). V was clipped by 5 bases and J by 4 bases, with 17 bases between them. This CDR3 is 15 amino acids long. CDR1 MNHEY and CDR2 SMNVEV come from the germline V gene (reference sequence). CDR3 sequence: CASSPAGGGATEAFF. The DNA for the CDR3 is TGTGCCAGCAGTCCTGCCGGAGGGGGGGCCACTGAAGCTTTCTTT.

This clone was counted a single time. The V gene is TRBV5-1, the J gene TRBJ2-7; weak D call: TRBD1 (6 bases). CDR3 length: 13 residues. In germline, CDR1 is SGHRS, CDR2 YFSETQ. V lost 4 bases and J 6 bases, leaving 14 bases between the germline ends. The CDR3 protein is CASSTETGPEQYF. The CDR3 bases are TGCGCCAGCAGCACCGAGACAGGACCCGAGCAGTACTTC.

This chain links TRBV11-2 with TRBJ2-5, with 9 bases identical to TRBD2. This CDR3 comprises 17 residues. CDR1 SGHAT and CDR2 FQNNGV come from the germline V gene. The V and J ends lost 4 bases and 9 bases, in that order; junction bases with no gene match: 18. This CDR3 is CASSSLGGLAGKAPQYF. CDR3 bases: TGTGCCAGCAGCTCCCTCGGTGGGCTAGCGGGAAAGGCTCCCCAGTACTTC.

This clone showed up just once. This sequence joins TRBV7-6 and TRBJ2-7; D possibly corresponds to TRBD1 (5 bases). Between the trimmed V and J ends, which lost 2 bases and 0 bases, there was a span of 11 bases. Germline lookup yields CDR1 SGHVS and CDR2 FNYEAQ. The CDR3 runs to 15 residues. The CDR3 bases are TGTGCCAGCAGCTTAAGCCAGGGCCCCTCCTACGAGCAGTACTTC. Translation gives CASSLSQGPSYEQYF. The whole variable domain, filled in from reference TRBV7-6 and TRBJ2-7, reads GAGVSQSPRYKVTKRGQDVALRCDPISGHVSLYWYRQALGQGPEFLTYFNYEAQQDKSGLPNDRFSAERPEGSISTLTIQRTEQRDSAMYRCASSLSQGPSYEQYFGPGTRLTVT.